Listed below are T cell receptor beta chains from one sample, sequenced in a study of T cell responses to AZD1222 COVID-19 vaccine. Clones were sequenced by immunoSEQ multiplex PCR, and TCRdb holds only the in-frame ones, with some missing. The sample lists some 200,000 clones; approximately 91% were seen once. The sequences come from peripheral blood, collected on day 0 of AZD1222 vaccination. These receptors were obtained from an adult in good health. CDR3s include the opening cysteine and the closing phenylalanine or tryptophan. The D gene is left open where the match is weak. Where a row states a size, it is once, few, many or the class of an expanded clone; other rows omit it.

clone_size d_call j_call v_call cdr3_nt cdr3_aa
NA NA TRBJ2-1 TRBV6-4 TGTGCCAGCAGCATCGGGGAAAGCTCCTACAATGAGCAGTTCTTC CASSIGESSYNEQFF
NA TRBD2 TRBJ2-7 TRBV18 TGTGCCAGCTCACCACGACCTAGCGGGTCCTACGAGCAGTACTTC CASSPRPSGSYEQYF
NA NA TRBJ2-5 TRBV27 TGTGCCAGCAGTTTCGTGGCAGGACGTGGCCAAGAGACCCAGTACTTC CASSFVAGRGQETQYF
NA NA TRBJ2-1 TRBV25-1 TGTGCCAGCAGTGCTCCGGGGGGCCGGTCCAATGAGCAGTTCTTC CASSAPGGRSNEQFF
NA TRBD2 TRBJ2-7 TRBV29-1 TGCAGCGTTGAAGTGCGGGAGAACTACGAGCAGTACTTC CSVEVRENYEQYF
once NA TRBJ1-1 TRBV7-9 TGTGCCAGCAGCTTAGAAGGAGGCAGGAACACTGAAGCTTTCTTT CASSLEGGRNTEAFF
NA NA TRBJ2-2 TRBV27 TGTGCCACCTCACGGGCGGGACCCAGGAACACCGGGGAGCTGTTTTTT CATSRAGPRNTGELFF
NA NA TRBJ2-7 TRBV20-1 TGCAGTGCTAGTATAGGGAACTCCTACGAGCAGTACTTC CSASIGNSYEQYF
NA NA TRBJ1-3 TRBV19 TGTGCCAGTAGTCCAGGGGCTGGAAACACCATATATTTT CASSPGAGNTIYF
NA TRBD1 TRBJ1-4 TRBV5-1 TGCGCCAGCAGCTCTGGCCTACAGGGGGAAAAACTGTTTTTT CASSSGLQGEKLFF
NA TRBD1 TRBJ2-7 TRBV6-5 TGTGCCAGCAGGCGGGACAGGGGCAACGAGCAGTACTTC CASRRDRGNEQYF
NA NA TRBJ1-5 TRBV5-8 TGTGCCAGCAACCTCCGCTTGTCCGGGACACTTCATCAGCCCCAGCATTTT CASNLRLSGTLHQPQHF
NA TRBD1 TRBJ2-3 TRBV7-9 TGTGCCAGCATCCATTCAGGGGGAACAGATACGCAGTATTTT CASIHSGGTDTQYF
few NA TRBJ1-5 TRBV28 TGTGCCAGCAGCCAAAGCAATCAGCCCCAGCATTTT CASSQSNQPQHF
NA TRBD1 TRBJ1-2 TRBV12-3/TRBV12-4 TGTGCCAGCAGTTTAGGGACAGGGGACGGCTACACCTTC CASSLGTGDGYTF
NA TRBD1 TRBJ1-4 TRBV2 TGTGCCAGCAGTGAAGGACAGGGCTTTGAAAAACTGTTTTTT CASSEGQGFEKLFF
NA NA TRBJ1-3 TRBV6-6 TGTGCCAGCAGGACCCAGGCGGAGACTGGAAACACCATATATTTT CASRTQAETGNTIYF
once TRBD1 TRBJ1-1 TRBV27 TGTGCCAGCAGTGGGACAGGGGTCACTGAAGCTTTCTTT CASSGTGVTEAFF
NA NA TRBJ2-3 TRBV11-2 TGTGCCAGCAGCCAGTTGTTCGGGACTCTTACGCAGTATTTT CASSQLFGTLTQYF
NA NA TRBJ1-2 TRBV5-3 TGTGCCAGAAGCTTGGGACGTCCATCAGGTTGCGGCTACACCTTC CARSLGRPSGCGYTF
NA NA TRBJ2-5 TRBV28 TGTGCCAGCAGTTTACGACAGGCAGAAGAGACCCAGTACTTC CASSLRQAEETQYF
NA NA TRBJ1-1 TRBV7-9 TGTGCCAGCAGCTTAGGAACCCCACAGACAGGAACCGAAGCTTTCTTT CASSLGTPQTGTEAFF
NA TRBD1 TRBJ1-1 TRBV3-1/TRBV3-2 TGTGCCAGCAGCCAAATGCCAGGGGGCGCTACCGAAGCTTTCTTT CASSQMPGGATEAFF
NA NA TRBJ2-7 TRBV10-3 TGTGCCATCAGGGAAGAACAGACCCACGAGCAGTACTTC CAIREEQTHEQYF
NA TRBD1 TRBJ2-4 TRBV5-1 TGCGCCAGCAGCCAAACGGGACAGTCATCCAAAAACATTCAGTACTTC CASSQTGQSSKNIQYF
NA NA TRBJ2-5 TRBV24-1 TGTGCCCCCAAAGGACCAAGAGAGGCCCAGTACTTC CAPKGPREAQYF
NA TRBD1 TRBJ2-1 TRBV6-4 TGTGCCAGCAGTAACCGGGACAGATTACGGGATGAGCAGTTCTTC CASSNRDRLRDEQFF
NA TRBD2 TRBJ2-7 TRBV5-1 TGCGCCAGCAGCTTGGCGGCGGGAGGTTCCGCGGGTCGTCGGTACTTC CASSLAAGGSAGRRYF
NA TRBD1 TRBJ2-7 TRBV6-7 TGTGCCAGCAGGGACAGGGGGCTCCCCAATCCGAGCCCCCCGTACTTC CASRDRGLPNPSPPYF
once NA TRBJ1-2 TRBV30 TGTGCCTGGCCTACTGTGGTTGGCTACACCTTC CAWPTVVGYTF
NA NA TRBJ2-7 TRBV7-2 TGTGCCAGCAGCTCAACCGGCTACGAGCAGTACTTC CASSSTGYEQYF
NA NA TRBJ1-1 TRBV19 TGTGCCAGTAGTAAAGCGGGGGGAATCCTGGGGACTGAAGCTTTCTTT CASSKAGGILGTEAFF
once NA TRBJ2-4 TRBV21-1 TGTGCCAGCAGCAAAGCGCGTAGATGGCGGAAAGCCAAAAACATTCAGTACTTC CASSKARRWRKAKNIQYF
NA NA TRBJ1-5 TRBV4-1 TGCGCCAGCAGCCAAGTGCAGTCTAGCAATCAGCCCCAGCATTTT CASSQVQSSNQPQHF
NA NA TRBJ1-6 TRBV7-8 TGTGCCAGCAAATTGAACTGGCCAGCCAATTCACCCCTCCACTTT CASKLNWPANSPLHF
NA NA TRBJ2-5 TRBV7-3 TGTGCCAGCAGCTTATGGGGAGAGGTACAAGAGACCCAGTACTTC CASSLWGEVQETQYF
once TRBD1 TRBJ1-2 TRBV7-3 TGTGCCAGCAGCCCCGCAACGACAGGGGTTCATGGCTACACCTTC CASSPATTGVHGYTF
NA NA TRBJ1-1 TRBV18 TGTGCCAGCTCACCAAGGGGGGTTCTTGCTGAAGCTTTCTTT CASSPRGVLAEAFF
NA TRBD1 TRBJ2-7 TRBV6-5 TGTGCCAGCAGTTACTCGTGGACAGGGAGTCTCTACGAGCAGTACTTC CASSYSWTGSLYEQYF